This T cell receptor (beta chain) was recovered during a study of T cells after yellow fever vaccination. Across the whole study: SMART-Seq v4 Ultra Low Input prepared the low-cell-number fractions. Notes on the study in general: Once the booster was given, most primary-vaccination clones reappeared, at just under 98% for CD4 and roughly 86% for CD8.

This CDR3 comprises 15 residues. V was pared by 0 bases and J by 1 base, with 9 bases between. Germline-derived CDR1 and CDR2 are SGHRS and YFSETQ. A single record per CDR3 protein comes from TCRdb applying MiXCR to the 5' RACE reads. Of 450,000 to 600,000 distinct CDR3 sequences detected, roughly 12% appear once; the ten largest clones hold more than 12%. As regards this clonotype: Its specificity is unknown.

The J gene is TRBJ2-3, the V gene TRBV5-1; D is undetermined. The sequenced sample was PBMCs, obtained on the day of the yellow fever booster vaccination. The TCR comes from a man aged 25 to 45 who received the YFV17D yellow fever vaccine. CDR3 region: CASSLVGFGTDTQYF. The CDR3 nucleotides read TGCGCCAGCAGCTTGGTTGGGTTTGGCACAGATACGCAGTATTTT.